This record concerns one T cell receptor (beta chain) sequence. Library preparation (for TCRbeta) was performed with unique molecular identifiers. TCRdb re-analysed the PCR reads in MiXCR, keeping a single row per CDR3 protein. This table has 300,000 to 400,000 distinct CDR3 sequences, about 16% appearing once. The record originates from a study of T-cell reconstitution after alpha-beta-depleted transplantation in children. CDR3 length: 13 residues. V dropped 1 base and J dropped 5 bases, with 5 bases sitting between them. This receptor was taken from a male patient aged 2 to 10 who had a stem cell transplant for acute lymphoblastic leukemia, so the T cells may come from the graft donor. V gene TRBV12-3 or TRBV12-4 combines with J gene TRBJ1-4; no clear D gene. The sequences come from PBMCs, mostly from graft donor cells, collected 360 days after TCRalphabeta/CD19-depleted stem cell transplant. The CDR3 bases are TGTGCCAGCAGTTTAGAGTCGAATGAAAAACTGTTTTTT. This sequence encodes CASSLESNEKLFF.